The clone carrying this TCR beta chain was detected once. The antigen is not known. The data were taken from a study of T cells in Graves' hyperthyroidism and ophthalmopathy. Findings and limits, study-wide: It was a median 6.5 months before onset that the model predicted ophthalmopathy.

From germline, CDR1 is MNHEY and CDR2 SVGEGT. Trimming removed 2 bases from V and 8 bases from J; junction bases left unmatched: 9. CDR3 length equals 15 residues. Amplification yielded TCR beta CDR3 regions, with RNA transcripts as the source. The primer set for the first-round RT-PCR of the TCR CDR3 was HTBI. MiXCR, applied by TCRdb to the multiplex PCR reads, yields one record per CDR3 protein. The sample carries some 490,000 distinct CDR3 sequences, roughly 15% recorded once. Fresh 10 ml peripheral blood yielded PBMCs. The chain has TRBV6-2 or TRBV6-3 and TRBJ1-2; the match to TRBD1 covers 9 bases. Specimen: blood. The origin of this receptor is a woman under 40 with Graves' ophthalmopathy. The DNA for the CDR3 is TGTGCCAGCAGTTACACCTTGGGACAGGGCCGCGGCTACACCTTC. This gives the protein CASSYTLGQGRGYTF.